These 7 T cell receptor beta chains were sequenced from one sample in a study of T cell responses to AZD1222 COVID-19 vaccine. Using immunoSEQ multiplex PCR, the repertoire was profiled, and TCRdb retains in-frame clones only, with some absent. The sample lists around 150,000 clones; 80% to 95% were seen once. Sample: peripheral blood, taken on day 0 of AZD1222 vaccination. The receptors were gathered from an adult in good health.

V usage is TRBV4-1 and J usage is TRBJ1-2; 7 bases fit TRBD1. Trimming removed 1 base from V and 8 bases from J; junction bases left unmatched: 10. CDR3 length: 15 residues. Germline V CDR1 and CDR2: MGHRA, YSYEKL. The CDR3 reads CASSQAGTGVAGYTF. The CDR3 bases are TGCGCCAGCAGCCAAGCCGGCACAGGGGTAGCGGGCTACACCTTC.

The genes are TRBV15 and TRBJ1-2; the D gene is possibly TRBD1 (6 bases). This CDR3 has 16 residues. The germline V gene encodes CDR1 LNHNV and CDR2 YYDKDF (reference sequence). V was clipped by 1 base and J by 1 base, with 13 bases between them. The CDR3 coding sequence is TGTGCCACCAGCAGAGCACCAGGGGCGCTTAACTATGGCTACACCTTC. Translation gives CATSRAPGALNYGYTF.

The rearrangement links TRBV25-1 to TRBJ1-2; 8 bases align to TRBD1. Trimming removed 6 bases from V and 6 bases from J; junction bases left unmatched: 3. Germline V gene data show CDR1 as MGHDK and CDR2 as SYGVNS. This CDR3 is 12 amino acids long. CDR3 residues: CASRRTGNGYTF. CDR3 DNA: TGTGCCAGCAGAAGGACAGGGAATGGCTACACCTTC.

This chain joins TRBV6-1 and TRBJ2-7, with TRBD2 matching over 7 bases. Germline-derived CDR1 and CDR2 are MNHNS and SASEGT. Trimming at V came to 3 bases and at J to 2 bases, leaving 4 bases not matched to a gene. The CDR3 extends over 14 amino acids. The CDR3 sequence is CASSDPLAAYEQYF. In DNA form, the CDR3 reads TGTGCCAGCAGTGACCCCCTAGCGGCCTACGAGCAGTACTTC.

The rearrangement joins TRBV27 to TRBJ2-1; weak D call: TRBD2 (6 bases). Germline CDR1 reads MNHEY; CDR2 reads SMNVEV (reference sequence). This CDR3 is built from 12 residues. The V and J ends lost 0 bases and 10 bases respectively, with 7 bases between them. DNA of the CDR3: TGTGCCAGCAGTTTATCGGGGGGAGAGCAGTTCTTC. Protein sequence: CASSLSGGEQFF.

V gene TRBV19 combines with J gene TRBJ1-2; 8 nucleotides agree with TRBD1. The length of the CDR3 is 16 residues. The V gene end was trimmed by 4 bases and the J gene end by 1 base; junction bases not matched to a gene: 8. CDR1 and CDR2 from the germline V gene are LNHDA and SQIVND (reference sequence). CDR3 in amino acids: CASSRRDRPFNYGYTF. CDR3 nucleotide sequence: TGTGCCAGTAGTAGGCGGGACAGGCCGTTTAACTATGGCTACACCTTC.

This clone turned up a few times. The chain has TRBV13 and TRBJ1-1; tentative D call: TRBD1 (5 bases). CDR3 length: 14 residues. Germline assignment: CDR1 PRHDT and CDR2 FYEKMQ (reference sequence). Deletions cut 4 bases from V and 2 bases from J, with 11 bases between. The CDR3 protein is CASSSDRINTEAFF. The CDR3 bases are TGTGCCAGCAGCTCTGACAGAATTAACACTGAAGCTTTCTTT.